Below are 20 T cell receptor beta chains sequenced from a single sample in a study of patients and donors after allogeneic stem cell transplantation. TCRdb re-derived calls from the RT-PCR reads in MiXCR, one entry per CDR3 protein. The sample lists some 230,000 distinct CDR3 sequences; roughly an eighth were seen once. The sample comprised blood, either unsorted or a sorted T cell fraction (not recorded which). The receptors stem from a human donor who was either an allogeneic HSCT recipient or a stem cell or donor lymphocyte infusion donor (not recorded which). It is not recorded whose cells these are; they may come from a transplant donor.

Many counts were recorded for this clonotype. V and J are TRBV9 and TRBJ1-5; D is uncertain. Germline V gives CDR1 SGDLS, CDR2 YYNGEE. V was trimmed by 2 bases and J by 0 bases, leaving 9 bases between them. The CDR3 runs to 15 residues. CDR3 amino acids: CASSVSGASNQPQHF. In nucleotides, the CDR3 is TGTGCCAGCAGCGTGTCAGGAGCTAGCAATCAGCCCCAGCATTTT.

Of note for this clonotype: The junction shows a germline mismatch at one end, possibly a read error. V is TRBV7-7 and J is TRBJ2-5, with 10 bases identical to TRBD2. The CDR3 spans 15 residues. The germline V gene has CDR1 SSHAT and CDR2 FNYEAQ (reference sequence). The CDR3, as DNA: TGTGCTAGCAGCTTAAAGCGGGGGGGCCGAGAGACCCAGTACTTC. Translating gives CASSLKRGGRETQYF.

This clonotype has a count of ten or more. This chain uses TRBV28 with TRBJ2-5, with D unclear. Per germline, CDR1 MDHEN and CDR2 SYDVKM. V was cut by 2 bases and J by 5 bases, with 12 bases left in between. The CDR3 runs to 14 residues. This CDR3 reads CASSLIKTRETQYF. The CDR3 region has the DNA TGTGCCAGCAGTTTAATAAAGACCAGGGAGACCCAGTACTTC. Variable domain in full (rest from reference TRBV28 and TRBJ2-5): DVKVTQSSRYLVKRTGEKVFLECVQDMDHENMFWYRQDPGLGLRLIYFSYDVKMKEKGDIPEGYSVSREKKERFSLILESASTNQTSMYLCASSLIKTRETQYFGPGTRLLVL.

The rearrangement uses TRBV30 and TRBJ1-1; D perhaps matches TRBD1 (6 bases). Germline CDR1 is GTSNPN and CDR2 is SVGIG (reference sequence). The CDR3 has 14 residues. With 0 bases removed from V and 5 bases from J, the gap between germline ends came to 13 bases. The DNA for the CDR3 is TGTGCCTGGAGTGTTTGGGGGCGAGAAACTGAAGCTTTCTTT. It translates to CAWSVWGRETEAFF.

The sample holds a few counts of this clonotype. The gene calls are TRBV2 and TRBJ2-6; D is ambiguous. This CDR3 comprises 16 residues. Trimming took off 4 bases at V and 4 bases at J, with 14 bases between the two ends. Germline V gene lookup returns CDR1 SNHLY and CDR2 FYNNEI. The CDR3 loop is CASSVTSLRGANVLTF. The CDR3 nucleotides read TGTGCCAGCAGTGTCACTTCACTTAGGGGGGCCAACGTCCTGACTTTC.

This clonotype appeared a few times. The chain couples TRBV11-1 to TRBJ2-6, with D tentatively TRBD2 (6 bases). The CDR3 is 18 residues long. V was pared by 1 base and J by 0 bases, with 13 bases between. CDR1 is SGHAT, CDR2 FQDESV, per germline (reference sequence). This CDR3 is CASSLDGGISSGANVLTF. In nucleotides, the CDR3 is TGTGCCAGCAGCTTAGACGGGGGTATAAGCTCTGGGGCCAACGTCCTGACTTTC.

This chain uses TRBV2 with TRBJ2-7, with 7 bases that match TRBD1. The CDR3 totals 14 residues. Germline CDR1 is SNHLY and CDR2 is FYNNEI. Unmatched junction bases numbered 7, after V lost 4 bases and J lost 4 bases. The CDR3 nucleotides are TGTGCCAGCAGTGTCGAGGACAGGATGTACGAGCAGTACTTC. Amino acid sequence: CASSVEDRMYEQYF.

This clonotype was counted a few times. The chain carries TRBV5-1 and TRBJ2-1, with unresolved D. V was shortened by 2 bases and J by 8 bases, with 8 bases between the two germline ends. CDR3 size: 12 residues. Germline CDR1 SGHRS, CDR2 YFSETQ. CDR3: CASSFPSDEQFF. The CDR3 region has the DNA TGCGCCAGCAGCTTCCCCTCGGATGAGCAGTTCTTC.

This clonotype has more than one count but fewer than ten. The chain employs TRBV6-2 or TRBV6-3 and TRBJ2-2; tentatively, D is TRBD1 or TRBD2 (6 bases each). CDR1 is MNHEY and CDR2 is SVGEGT in the germline V gene. This CDR3 has 16 amino acids. V shed 0 bases and J shed 9 bases, with 17 bases lying between them. CDR3 sequence (DNA): TGTGCCAGCAGTTACTCTCCCCGGGGGCCCCCCCGGGAGCTGTTTTTT. This sequence encodes CASSYSPRGPPRELFF.

V is TRBV3-1 and J is TRBJ2-7; D is unclear. V was cut by 0 bases and J by 2 bases, with 11 bases left in between. There are 15 residues in the CDR3. The germline CDR1 and CDR2 sequences are LGHDT and YNNKEL (reference sequence). CDR3 DNA sequence: TGTGCCAGCAGCCAAGACCACAGTGGGGCCTACGAGCAGTACTTC. Its translation: CASSQDHSGAYEQYF.

The V and J genes are TRBV5-1 and TRBJ2-5; 7 bases are a match to TRBD1. V lost 6 bases to trimming and J lost 2 bases; unmatched junction nucleotides: 4. Germline loops: CDR1 SGHRS, CDR2 YFSETQ. The CDR3 is 13 residues long. This CDR3 is CASNQGQQETQYF. In DNA form, the CDR3 reads TGCGCCAGCAACCAGGGACAGCAAGAGACCCAGTACTTC.

This clonotype was counted ten times or more. The rearrangement uses TRBV7-2 and TRBJ2-3; the D gene is possibly TRBD2 (5 bases). This CDR3 region has 15 residues. Germline CDR1 and CDR2: SGHTA and FQGNSA. With 3 bases removed from V and 0 bases from J, the gap between germline ends came to 10 bases. The CDR3 DNA is TGTGCCAGCAGCTTGATGCTAGCTAGCACAGATACGCAGTATTTT. This codes for CASSLMLASTDTQYF.

The chain carries TRBV5-1 and TRBJ2-1; D call uncertain. V lost 6 bases, J lost 0 bases, and 19 bases lay in between. The CDR3 sequence is 17 residues long. CDR1 and CDR2 (germline): SGHRS, YFSETQ. The CDR3 DNA is TGCGCCAGCAACCCCCTCGAAGGTTCTAGCTCCTACAATGAGCAGTTCTTC. This encodes CASNPLEGSSSYNEQFF.

As for this clonotype: A read error is possible here, since a much larger clone lies one base away. V gene TRBV6-5 combines with J gene TRBJ2-7; D remains unclear. Germline CDR1 and CDR2: MNHEY and SVGAGI. This CDR3 region has 11 residues. V dropped 5 bases and J dropped 8 bases, with 10 bases sitting between them. The CDR3 region has the DNA TGTGCCAGCAGTAAGGGTTACAAGCAGTACTTC. Protein: CASSKGYKQYF.

The chain joins TRBV11-3 to TRBJ2-5; TRBD2 matches at 7 bases. Trimming took 0 bases from V and 7 from J; bases not matched to a gene: 5. Germline V gives CDR1 SGHNT, CDR2 YENEEA. The CDR3 totals 14 residues. This CDR3 reads CASSLEAGYRTQYF. The CDR3 DNA sequence: TGTGCCAGCAGCTTAGAAGCGGGGTACCGGACCCAGTACTTC.

This clonotype was seen only a few times. The rearrangement links TRBV5-1 to TRBJ2-5, with 9 bases matching TRBD1. CDR1 is SGHRS, CDR2 YFSETQ, per germline. V lost 3 bases and J lost 3; bases outside the gene matches: 18. The CDR3 has 19 amino acids. In DNA, the CDR3 is TGCGCCAGCAGCTCAAGCGCGGGACAGGGTTTTTCGACCAAAGAGACCCAGTACTTC. It translates to CASSSSAGQGFSTKETQYF.

The gene calls are TRBV12-3 or TRBV12-4 and TRBJ1-3; weak D call: TRBD1 (5 bases). There are 15 residues in the CDR3. V shed 3 bases and J shed 2 bases, with 11 bases lying between them. In nucleotides, the CDR3 is TGTGCCAGCAGTTTTTCACGGGGCACTGGAAACACCATATATTTT. Protein sequence: CASSFSRGTGNTIYF.

This clonotype was recorded once. The genes are TRBV12-3 or TRBV12-4 and TRBJ2-1; 7 bases map to TRBD1. V lost 5 bases and J lost 8; bases outside the gene matches: 9. The CDR3 runs to 14 residues. CDR3 nucleotide sequence: TGTGCCAGCAGTGTACTACGACAGGGCGATGAGCAGTTCTTC. This gives the protein CASSVLRQGDEQFF.

The sample holds a few counts of this clonotype. This chain uses TRBV5-1 with TRBJ2-5; maybe TRBD2 (6 bases). V lost 3 bases and J lost 2, with 11 bases in between. The CDR3 extends over 14 amino acids. The germline CDR1 and CDR2 sequences are SGHRS and YFSETQ. The CDR3 region is CASSSGLGQETQYF. The CDR3 DNA is TGCGCCAGCAGCTCGGGACTGGGGCAAGAGACCCAGTACTTC. The full variable domain, completed using reference TRBV5-1 and TRBJ2-5, is KAGVTQTPRYLIKTRGQQVTLSCSPISGHRSVSWYQQTPGQGLQFLFEYFSETQRNKGNFPGRFSGRQFSNSRSEMNVSTLELGDSALYLCASSSGLGQETQYFGPGTRLLVL.

The chain couples TRBV11-3 to TRBJ2-1; 12 bases line up with TRBD2. The junction had 8 bases not matched to a gene; V was cut back by 2 bases and J by 9 bases. This CDR3 comprises 16 residues. From germline, CDR1 is SGHNT and CDR2 YENEEA. The CDR3 region is CASSLPLAGGPVEQFF. CDR3 bases: TGTGCCAGCAGCTTACCCCTAGCGGGGGGGCCAGTTGAGCAGTTCTTC.